This TCR beta chain appears in the sequencing data of a study of OX40 agonist ivuxolimab in advanced cancers. The CDR3 runs to 12 residues. Germline CDR1 reads SNHLY; CDR2 reads FYNNEI. V lost 7 bases and J lost 4, with 10 bases in between. TCRdb keeps only in-frame clones here, not all; method: immunoSEQ multiplex PCR. The sample yields about 70,000 clones, 81% seen once. The sequencing here drew on CD4+ or CD8+ T cells sorted from blood, taken in a trial of the OX40 agonist ivuxolimab. The chain uses TRBV2 and TRBJ1-2; D is possibly TRBD1 (5 bases). This clonotype was sampled from an adult with an advanced solid tumor such as melanoma, head and neck, liver or kidney cancer. CDR3 in amino acids: CASNKDIYGYTF. DNA of the CDR3: TGTGCCAGCAACAAGGACATCTATGGCTACACCTTC.